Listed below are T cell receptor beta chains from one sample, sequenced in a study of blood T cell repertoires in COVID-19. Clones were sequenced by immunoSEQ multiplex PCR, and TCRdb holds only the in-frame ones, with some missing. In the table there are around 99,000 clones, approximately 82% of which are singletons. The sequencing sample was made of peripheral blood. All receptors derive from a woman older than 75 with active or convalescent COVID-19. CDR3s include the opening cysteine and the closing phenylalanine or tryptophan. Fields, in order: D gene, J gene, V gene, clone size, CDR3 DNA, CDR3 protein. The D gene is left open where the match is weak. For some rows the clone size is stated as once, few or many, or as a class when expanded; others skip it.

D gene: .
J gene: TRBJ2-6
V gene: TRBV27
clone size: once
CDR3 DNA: TGTGCCAGCAGTGGGAGAGTCGAAAGCTCTGGGGCCAACGTCCTGACTTTC
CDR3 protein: CASSGRVESSGANVLTF

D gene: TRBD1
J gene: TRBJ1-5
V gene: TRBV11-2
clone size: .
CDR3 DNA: TGTGCCAGCAGCCAAGGGACAGTGTTTCAGCCCCAGCATTTT
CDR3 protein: CASSQGTVFQPQHF

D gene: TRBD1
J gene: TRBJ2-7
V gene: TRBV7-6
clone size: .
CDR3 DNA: TGTGCCAGCAGCTTAGGGGACAGTGGGACCTACGAGCAGTACTTC
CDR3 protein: CASSLGDSGTYEQYF

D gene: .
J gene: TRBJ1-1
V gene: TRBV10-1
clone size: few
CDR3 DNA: TGCGCCAGCAACCAGGAATTTAACACTGAAGCTTTCTTT
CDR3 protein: CASNQEFNTEAFF

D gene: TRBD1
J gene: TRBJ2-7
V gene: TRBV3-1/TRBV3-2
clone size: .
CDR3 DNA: TGTGCCAGCAGCCTTCGGGCGGGACAGGGGTGGCGGGAGCAGTACTTC
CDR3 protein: CASSLRAGQGWREQYF

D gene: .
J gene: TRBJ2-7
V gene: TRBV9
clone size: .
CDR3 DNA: TGTGCCAGCAGCGTAGGGGCAGGTAAGCACGAGCAGTACTTC
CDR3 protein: CASSVGAGKHEQYF

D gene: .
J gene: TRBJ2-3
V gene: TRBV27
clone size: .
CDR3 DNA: TGTGCCAGCACCAAAAACCAGGGGAGTTATACAGATACGCAGTATTTT
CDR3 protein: CASTKNQGSYTDTQYF

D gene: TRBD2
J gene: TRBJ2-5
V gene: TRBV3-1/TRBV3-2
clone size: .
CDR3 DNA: TGTGCCAGCAGCCGGGGACTAGCGGGAGGGAAAGAGACCCAGTACTTC
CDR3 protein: CASSRGLAGGKETQYF

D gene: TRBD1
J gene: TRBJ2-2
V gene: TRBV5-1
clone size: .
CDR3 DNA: TGCGCCAGCAGCTGGACCGGGACAGGGAAGGGCGGGGAGCTGTTTTTT
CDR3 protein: CASSWTGTGKGGELFF

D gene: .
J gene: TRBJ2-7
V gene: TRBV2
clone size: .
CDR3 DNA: TGTGCCAGCAGTGATGGAGGACTCACCAGAGGCTACGAGCAGTACTTC
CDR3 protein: CASSDGGLTRGYEQYF

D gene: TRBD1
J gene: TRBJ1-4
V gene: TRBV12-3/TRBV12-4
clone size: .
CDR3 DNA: TGTGCCAGCAGTGTAGACAGGGGGCGGAAACTGTTTTTT
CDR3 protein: CASSVDRGRKLFF

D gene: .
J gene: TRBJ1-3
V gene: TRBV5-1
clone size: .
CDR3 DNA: TGCGCCAGCAGATCCAGCGGCTCCTCTGGAAACACCATATATTTT
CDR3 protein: CASRSSGSSGNTIYF

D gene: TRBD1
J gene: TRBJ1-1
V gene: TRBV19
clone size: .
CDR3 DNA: TGTGCCAGTAGACAGGGGGCAGGAGGGGTCACTGAAGCTTTCTTT
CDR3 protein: CASRQGAGGVTEAFF

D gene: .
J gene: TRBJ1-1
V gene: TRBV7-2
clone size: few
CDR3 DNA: TGTGCCAGCAGCTTACAGGCCAGAGCAATGAACACTGAAGCTTTCTTT
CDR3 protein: CASSLQARAMNTEAFF

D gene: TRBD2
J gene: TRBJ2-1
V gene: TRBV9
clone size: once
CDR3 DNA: TGTGCCAGCAGCGTTCTAGCGGGTCCCTACAATGAGCAGTTCTTC
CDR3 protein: CASSVLAGPYNEQFF

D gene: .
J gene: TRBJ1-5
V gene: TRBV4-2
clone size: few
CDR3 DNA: TGTGCCAGCAGCCAAGAACCCGGGGATAGCAATCAGCCCCAGCATTTT
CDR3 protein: CASSQEPGDSNQPQHF

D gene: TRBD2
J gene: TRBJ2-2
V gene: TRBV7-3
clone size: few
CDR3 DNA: TGTGCCAGCAGCTTACAGACTAGCGGGAGTACCGGGGAGCTGTTTTTT
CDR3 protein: CASSLQTSGSTGELFF

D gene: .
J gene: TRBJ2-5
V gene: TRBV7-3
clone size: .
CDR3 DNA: TGTGCCAGCAGCACTCTCACTGGAGTGAAAGAGACCCAGTACTTC
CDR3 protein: CASSTLTGVKETQYF

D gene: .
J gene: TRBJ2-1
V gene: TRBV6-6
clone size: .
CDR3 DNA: TGTGCCAGCAGAAGACTAATTGGCAATGAGCAGTTCTTC
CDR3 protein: CASRRLIGNEQFF

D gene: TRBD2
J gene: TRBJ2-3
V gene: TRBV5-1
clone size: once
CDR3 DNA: TGCGCCAGCAGCACCACTCTAGCGGGAGGCACAGATACGCAGTATTTT
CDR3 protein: CASSTTLAGGTDTQYF

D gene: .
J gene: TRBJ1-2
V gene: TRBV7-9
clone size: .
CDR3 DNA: TGTGCCAGCAGCTTACAGGGGTTAATCTATGGCTACACCTTC
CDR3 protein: CASSLQGLIYGYTF

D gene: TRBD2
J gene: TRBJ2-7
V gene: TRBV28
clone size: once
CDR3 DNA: TGTGCCAGCCGGGCTCGATCAGCGGGATCCTACGAGCAGTACTTC
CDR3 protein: CASRARSAGSYEQYF

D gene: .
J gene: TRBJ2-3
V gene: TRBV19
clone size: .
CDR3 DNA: TGTGCCAGTAGTGCCGACACCCGCACAGATACGCAGTATTTT
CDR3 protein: CASSADTRTDTQYF

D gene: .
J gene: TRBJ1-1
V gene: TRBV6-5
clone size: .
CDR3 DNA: TGTGCCAGCAGCCTTGACAGAAACACTGAAGCTTTCTTT
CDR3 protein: CASSLDRNTEAFF

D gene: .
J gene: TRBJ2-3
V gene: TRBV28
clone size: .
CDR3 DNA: TGTGCCAGCAGGGGGTGGACAGTTCGCACAGATACGCAGTATTTT
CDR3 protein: CASRGWTVRTDTQYF

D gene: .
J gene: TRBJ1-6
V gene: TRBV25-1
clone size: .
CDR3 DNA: TGTGCCAGCAGCCAGAACCTGGAGGGCCCTCTTTCACCCCTCCACTTT
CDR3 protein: CASSQNLEGPLSPLHF

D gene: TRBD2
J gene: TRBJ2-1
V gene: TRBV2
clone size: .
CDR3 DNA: TGTGCCAGCAGGAGACTAGCGGGAGCGAGGGAGCAGTTCTTC
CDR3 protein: CASRRLAGAREQFF

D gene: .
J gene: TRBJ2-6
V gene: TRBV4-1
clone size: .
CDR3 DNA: TGCGCCAGCAGCCAACGGGGGACTGGGGCCAACGTCCTGACTTTC
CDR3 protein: CASSQRGTGANVLTF

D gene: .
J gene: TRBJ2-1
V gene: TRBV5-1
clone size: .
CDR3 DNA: TGCGCCAGCAGAGAATCGGGCTACAATGAGCAGTTCTTC
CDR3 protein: CASRESGYNEQFF

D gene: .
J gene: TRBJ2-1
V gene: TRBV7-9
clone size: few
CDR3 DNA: TGTGCCAGCCTCCAGGGGAGCGGAGCCAACAATGAGCAGTTCTTC
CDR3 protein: CASLQGSGANNEQFF

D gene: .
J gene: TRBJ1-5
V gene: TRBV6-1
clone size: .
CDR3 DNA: TGTGCCAGCAGTGAGACTCCCGGCGGCAATCAGCCCCAGCATTTT
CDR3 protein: CASSETPGGNQPQHF

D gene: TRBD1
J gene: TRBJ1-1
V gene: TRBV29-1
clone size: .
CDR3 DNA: TGCAGCGCCAATACAGGGGCTGGTGAAGCTTTCTTT
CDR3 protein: CSANTGAGEAFF

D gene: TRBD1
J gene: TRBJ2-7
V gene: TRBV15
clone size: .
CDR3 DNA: TGTGCCACCAGCCAGGGGGTCACCTACGAGCAGTACTTC
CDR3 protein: CATSQGVTYEQYF

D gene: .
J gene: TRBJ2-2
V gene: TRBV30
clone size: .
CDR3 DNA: TGTGCCTGGAGTGTCGGCGGGGAGCTGTTTTTT
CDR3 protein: CAWSVGGELFF

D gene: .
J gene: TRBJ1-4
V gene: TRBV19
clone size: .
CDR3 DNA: TGTGCCAGTAGTGCGGGGGGGGCCCTCAATGAAAAACTGTTTTTT
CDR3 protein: CASSAGGALNEKLFF

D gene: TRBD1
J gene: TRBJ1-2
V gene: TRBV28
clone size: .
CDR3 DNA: TGTAAGGGGGCTGGCTACACCTTC
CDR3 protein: CKGAGYTF

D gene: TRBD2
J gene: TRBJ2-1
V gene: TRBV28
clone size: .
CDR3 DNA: TGTGCCAGCAGTCCCCCCGGAAGGGCGGGAGAAGGATCCTACAATGAGCAGTTCTTC
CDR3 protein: CASSPPGRAGEGSYNEQFF

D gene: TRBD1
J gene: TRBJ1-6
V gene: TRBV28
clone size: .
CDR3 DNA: TGTGCCAGCAGTTCCCGGACAGGCAATTCACCCCTCCACTTT
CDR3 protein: CASSSRTGNSPLHF

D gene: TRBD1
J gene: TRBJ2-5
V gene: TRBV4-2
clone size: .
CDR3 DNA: TGTGCCAGCAGCCAAGTTCAACCAGTCCGGGACAGAGGAGAGACCCAGTACTTC
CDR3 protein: CASSQVQPVRDRGETQYF

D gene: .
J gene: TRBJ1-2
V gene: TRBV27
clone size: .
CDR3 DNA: TGTGCCAGCAGTTTCTTTCCAACCACGGGGGGAGGGGACTATGGCTACACCTTC
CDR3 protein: CASSFFPTTGGGDYGYTF

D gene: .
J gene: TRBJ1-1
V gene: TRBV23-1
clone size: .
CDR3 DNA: TGCGCCAGCAGTCATGAGAGGACGGGAAACACTGAAGCTTTCTTT
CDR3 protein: CASSHERTGNTEAFF

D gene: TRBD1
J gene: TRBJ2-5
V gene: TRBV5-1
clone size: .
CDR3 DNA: TGCGCCAGCAGCTTGGGGACAGGAAGAGAGACCCAGTACTTC
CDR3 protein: CASSLGTGRETQYF

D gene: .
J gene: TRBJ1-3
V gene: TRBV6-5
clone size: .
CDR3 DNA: TGTGCCACTTATGGGGAGTACTCTGGAAACACCATATATTTT
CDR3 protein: CATYGEYSGNTIYF

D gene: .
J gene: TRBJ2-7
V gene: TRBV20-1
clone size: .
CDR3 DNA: TGCAGTGCTAGTGTCGGCTACGAGCAGTACTTC
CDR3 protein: CSASVGYEQYF

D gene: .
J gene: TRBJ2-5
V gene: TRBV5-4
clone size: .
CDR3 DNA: TGTGCCAGCAGCTTGGGAGGTGGGGAGGAGACCCAGTACTTC
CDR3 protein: CASSLGGGEETQYF

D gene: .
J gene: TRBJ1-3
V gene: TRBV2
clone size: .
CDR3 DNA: TGTGCCAGCAGTGAAAGGGCAGGGAGGAACACCATATATTTT
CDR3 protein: CASSERAGRNTIYF

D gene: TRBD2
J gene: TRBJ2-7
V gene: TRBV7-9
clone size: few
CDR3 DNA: TGTGCCAGCAGCCTACTAGCGGCGCCCGCCTACGAGCAGTACTTC
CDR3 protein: CASSLLAAPAYEQYF

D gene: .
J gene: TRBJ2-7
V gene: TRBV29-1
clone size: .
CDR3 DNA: TGCAGCGTTGCGGGAGCCTACGAGCAGTACTTC
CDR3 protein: CSVAGAYEQYF

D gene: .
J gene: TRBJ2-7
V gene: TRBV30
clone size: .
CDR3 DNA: TGTGCCTGGAGCCCACAGGGCGTCGGGGACCCCCGAGGGGGTGAGCAGTACTTC
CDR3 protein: CAWSPQGVGDPRGGEQYF

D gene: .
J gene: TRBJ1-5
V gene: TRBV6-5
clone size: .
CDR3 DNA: TGTGCCAGCAGTCCCCCACGGGGACAGCCCCAGCATTTT
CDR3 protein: CASSPPRGQPQHF